This T cell receptor (beta chain) originates from a study of shared clonotypes between healthy human individuals. Method: immunoSEQ multiplex PCR; TCRdb's copy keeps in-frame clones and lacks some. There are about 870,000 clones in the sample; around 92% occur only once, and about 24% lies in the top ten. CD45RO-negative CD8 cells positively selected for CCR7 made up the naive population, which excluded terminally differentiated effector memory CD45RA+ cells. With 4 bases clipped from V and 0 bases from J, the junction kept 11 bases outside the gene matches. The CDR3 loop spans 18 amino acids. The germline gives CDR1 SGHDN, CDR2 FVKESK.

The TCR comes from a man between 25 and 39 years old in good health. This chain connects TRBV14 to TRBJ2-1, with TRBD1 matching 8 bases. Source material: naive CD8+ T cells sorted from blood. The CDR3 region is CASSLGDRPLSSYNEQFF. DNA for the CDR3: TGTGCCAGCAGCCTGGGGGACAGGCCTTTAAGCTCCTACAATGAGCAGTTCTTC.